This T cell receptor beta chain appears in the sequencing data of a study of OX40 agonist ivuxolimab in advanced cancers. In terms of the full investigation: Ivuxolimab was an agonistic, fully human IgG2 monoclonal antibody directed against OX40 (CD134), a costimulatory receptor. Peripheral TCRbeta sequencing aimed to test whether ivuxolimab altered TCR sequence diversity and caused clonal T-cell expansion. In the dose-escalation cohort, approximately 82% of patients were male, and the mean age was 60 years with a range of roughly 20 to 80. Of the roughly 50 dose-escalation patients, hepatocellular carcinoma was present in about 19, melanoma in approximately 15, renal cell carcinoma in 9 and head and neck cancer in 9. The paper covers the monotherapy dose-escalation part of the phase I ivuxolimab trial, which included N ≈ 50 patients. Patients were allowed to have had prior anti-PD-1, anti-PD-L1 or anti-CTLA-4 therapy, and about 40% of the dose-escalation patients had been treated with checkpoint inhibitors. Partial responses occurred in three dose-escalation patients, of whom one had hepatocellular carcinoma and two had cutaneous melanoma. Intravenous ivuxolimab was administered to patients every 2 weeks at six dose levels: 0.01, 0.1, 0.3, 1.5, 3 and 10 mg/kg.

Patients with autoimmune disease history or receiving systemic immunosuppression were excluded from the trial. Peripheral blood for TCR sequencing was collected from all dose cohorts at baseline, on cycle 4 day 1, and on cycle 7 day 1. Samples were obtained from an open-label, multicenter, first-in-human phase I dose-escalation trial of ivuxolimab. Adults with locally advanced or metastatic melanoma, renal cell, hepatocellular, or head and neck squamous cell carcinoma were enrolled in the trial. Before TCR sequencing, CD4+ and CD8+ T cells were separately sorted from peripheral blood. Notes on this clone: It has no known antigen specificity. Qualities for individual bases were not recorded, and no much larger clone is one base off.

Genomic DNA was isolated from the sorted cells so that the TCRbeta CDR3 region could be sequenced. The immunoSEQ Assay was used for sequencing of TCRbeta CDR3 regions. TCRdb's version of the immuneACCESS table is confined to in-frame rearrangements and falls short of the full clone set. An unresolved V gene accounts for under half of the shortfall where checked; the remainder is of unknown origin. Present in this sample are roughly 80,000 clones, over 75% of which were seen just once. The ten largest clonotypes hold less than 0.8% of the sample. CDR1 and CDR2 are read off the germline V gene as KGHSH and LQKENI. V is shortened by 0 bases, J by 1 base, and the region joining them spans 12 bases. The CDR3 measures 16 amino acids from cysteine to phenylalanine. The only DNA kept is the CDR3, 48 bases in frame from the first base. Study-wide conclusions, independent of this receptor: In the 0.1-3.0 mg/kg groups, partial responders were among the patients with the lowest normalized peripheral clonal expansion, particularly in CD8+ T cells. On average, CD8+ T cells showed more expanded clones than CD4+ T cells after ivuxolimab. The antigen specificity of the clonally expanded peripheral T cells was not determined. Low levels of normalized T-cell clonal expansion were also shown by some nonresponding patients. Clonal expansion of both CD4+ and CD8+ blood T cells was observed from baseline to week 6 at doses 0.1 to 3.0 mg/kg.

The TCR originated in an adult with an advanced solid tumor such as melanoma, head and neck, liver or kidney cancer. This specimen was CD4+ or CD8+ T cells sorted from blood, taken in a trial of the OX40 agonist ivuxolimab. The chain was built from TRBV18 and TRBJ1-1; the D gene identity is not certain. The DNA is as follows: TGTGCCAGCTCACCACCGAATAGTGGAGGGAACACTGAAGCTTTCTTT. Translated, this is CASSPPNSGGNTEAFF. With the portions outside the CDR3 filled from the reference TRBV18 and TRBJ1-1 genes, the complete variable region becomes NAGVMQNPRHLVRRRGQEARLRCSPMKGHSHVYWYRQLPEEGLKFMVYLQKENIIDESGMPKERFSAEFPKEGPSILRIQQVVRGDSAAYFCASSPPNSGGNTEAFFGQGTRLTVV.